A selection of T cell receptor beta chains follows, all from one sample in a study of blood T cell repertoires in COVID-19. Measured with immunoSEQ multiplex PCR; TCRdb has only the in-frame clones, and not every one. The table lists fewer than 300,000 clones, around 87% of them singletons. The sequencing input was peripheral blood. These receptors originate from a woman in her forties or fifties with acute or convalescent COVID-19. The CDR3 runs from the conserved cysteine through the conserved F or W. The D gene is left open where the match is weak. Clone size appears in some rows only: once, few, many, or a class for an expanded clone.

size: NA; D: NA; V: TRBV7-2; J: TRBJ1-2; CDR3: CASSSGYGYTF; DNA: TGTGCCAGCAGCTCCGGCTATGGCTACACCTTC
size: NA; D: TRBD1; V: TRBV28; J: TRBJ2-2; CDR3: CASSFWRDRGQANTGELFF; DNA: TGTGCCAGCTCCTTTTGGAGGGACAGGGGGCAAGCGAACACCGGGGAGCTGTTTTTT
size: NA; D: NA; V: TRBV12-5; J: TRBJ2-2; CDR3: CASGLHGTGELFF; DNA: TGTGCTAGTGGTTTGCACGGCACCGGGGAGCTGTTTTTT
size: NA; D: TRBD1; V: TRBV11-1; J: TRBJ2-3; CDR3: CASSLVDRSFSDTQYF; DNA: TGTGCCAGCAGCTTAGTGGACAGGTCTTTCTCAGATACGCAGTATTTT
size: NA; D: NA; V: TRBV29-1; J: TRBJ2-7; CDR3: CSVHPGRENEQYF; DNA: TGCAGCGTTCATCCGGGCAGGGAAAACGAGCAGTACTTC
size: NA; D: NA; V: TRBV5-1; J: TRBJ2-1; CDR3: CASSLVAASYNEQFF; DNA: TGCGCCAGCAGCTTGGTGGCGGCATCCTACAATGAGCAGTTCTTC
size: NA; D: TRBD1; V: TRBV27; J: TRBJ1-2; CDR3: CASSSLRLSGQGANYGYTF; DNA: TGTGCCAGCAGTTCGCTCCGACTTTCCGGACAGGGGGCTAACTATGGCTACACCTTC
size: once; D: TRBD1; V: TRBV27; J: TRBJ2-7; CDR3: CASSLHLRGPYEQYF; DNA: TGTGCCAGCAGTTTACATCTGAGGGGGCCCTACGAGCAGTACTTC
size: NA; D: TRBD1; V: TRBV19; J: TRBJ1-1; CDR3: CASSTTPGGTEAFF; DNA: TGTGCCAGTAGTACGACCCCAGGGGGCACTGAAGCTTTCTTT
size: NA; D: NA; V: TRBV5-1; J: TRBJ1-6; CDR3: CASSPSTGFGSPLHF; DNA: TGCGCCAGCAGCCCCTCAACAGGGTTTGGTTCACCCCTCCACTTT
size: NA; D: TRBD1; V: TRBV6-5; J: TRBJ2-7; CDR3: CASSVTGTGDYEQYF; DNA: TGTGCCAGCAGCGTCACCGGGACAGGGGACTACGAGCAGTACTTC
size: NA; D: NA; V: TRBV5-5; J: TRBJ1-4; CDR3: CASSLRIRYATNEKLFF; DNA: TGTGCCAGCAGCTTGAGAATCAGATATGCAACTAATGAAAAACTGTTTTTT
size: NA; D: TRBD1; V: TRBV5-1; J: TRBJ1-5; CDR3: CASSKGTGRSNQPQHF; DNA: TGCGCCAGCAGCAAAGGGACAGGCCGAAGCAATCAGCCCCAGCATTTT
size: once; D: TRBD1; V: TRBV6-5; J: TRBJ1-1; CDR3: CASRRQGDTEAFF; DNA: TGTGCCAGCAGGCGACAGGGAGACACTGAAGCTTTCTTT
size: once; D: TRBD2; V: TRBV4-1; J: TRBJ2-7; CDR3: CASSHRETSGTTYEQYF; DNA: TGCGCCAGCAGCCACCGAGAAACTAGCGGGACCACCTACGAGCAGTACTTC
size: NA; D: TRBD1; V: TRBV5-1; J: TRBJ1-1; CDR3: CASRSQGANTEAFF; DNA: TGCGCCAGCAGATCACAGGGGGCGAACACTGAAGCTTTCTTT
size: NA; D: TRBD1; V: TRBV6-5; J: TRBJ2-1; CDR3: CASRRQGSSYNEQFF; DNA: TGTGCCAGCAGACGACAGGGGAGCTCCTACAATGAGCAGTTCTTC
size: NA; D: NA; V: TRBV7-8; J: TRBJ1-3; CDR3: CASSLQRGARAGNTIYF; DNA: TGTGCCAGCAGCTTACAGCGGGGGGCGAGGGCTGGAAACACCATATATTTT
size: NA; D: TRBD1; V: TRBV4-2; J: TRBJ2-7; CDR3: CASSQEVVAGGPPQYF; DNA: TGTGCCAGCAGCCAAGAAGTAGTTGCAGGGGGCCCCCCGCAGTACTTC
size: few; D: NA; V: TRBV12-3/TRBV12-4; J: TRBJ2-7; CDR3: CASSLLSYEQYF; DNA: TGTGCCAGCAGTTTACTCAGCTACGAGCAGTACTTC
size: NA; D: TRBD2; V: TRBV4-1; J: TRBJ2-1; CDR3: CASSQALPRLAGGFSNEQFF; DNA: TGCGCCAGCAGCCAAGCGCTCCCCCGCCTAGCGGGAGGATTTTCCAATGAGCAGTTCTTC
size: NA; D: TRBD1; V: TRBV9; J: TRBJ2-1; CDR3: CASSVGEGQGSGEQFF; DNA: TGTGCCAGCAGCGTAGGAGAAGGACAGGGATCGGGGGAGCAGTTCTTC
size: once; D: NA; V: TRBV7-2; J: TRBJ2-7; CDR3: CASSLVGEARREQYF; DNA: TGTGCCAGCAGCTTGGTGGGGGAGGCCCGTCGGGAGCAGTACTTC
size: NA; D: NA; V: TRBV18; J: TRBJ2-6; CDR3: CASSYGQRNSGANVLTF; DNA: TGTGCCAGCTCCTACGGACAGAGGAACTCTGGGGCCAACGTCCTGACTTTC
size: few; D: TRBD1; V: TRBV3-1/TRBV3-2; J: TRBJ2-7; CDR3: CASSYLGDRRTYEQYF; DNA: TGTGCCAGCAGCTACCTTGGGGACAGGAGGACATACGAGCAGTACTTC
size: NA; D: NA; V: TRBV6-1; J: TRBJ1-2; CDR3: CASSEATQANYGYTF; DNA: TGTGCCAGCAGTGAAGCCACCCAGGCCAACTATGGCTACACCTTC
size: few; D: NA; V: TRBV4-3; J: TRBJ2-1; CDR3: CASSQSMGSEQFF; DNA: TGCGCCAGCAGCCAGTCTATGGGCAGTGAGCAGTTCTTC
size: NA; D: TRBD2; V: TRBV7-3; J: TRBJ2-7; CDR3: CASSQTLAGVAEQYF; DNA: TGTGCCAGCAGCCAGACCCTAGCGGGAGTGGCAGAGCAGTACTTC
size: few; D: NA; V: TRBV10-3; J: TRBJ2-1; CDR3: CATVTGLLRNEQFF; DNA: TGTGCCACCGTTACAGGGCTCCTAAGGAATGAGCAGTTCTTC
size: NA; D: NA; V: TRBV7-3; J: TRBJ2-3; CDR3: CASSPQAGTDTQYF; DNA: TGTGCCAGCAGCCCCCAGGCCGGCACAGATACGCAGTATTTT
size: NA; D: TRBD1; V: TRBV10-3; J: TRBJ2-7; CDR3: CAIRKDGQADEQYF; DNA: TGTGCCATCAGGAAGGACGGACAGGCCGACGAGCAGTACTTC
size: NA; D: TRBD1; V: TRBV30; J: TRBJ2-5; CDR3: CAWSSGGSETQYF; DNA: TGTGCCTGGAGTTCAGGGGGATCAGAGACCCAGTACTTC
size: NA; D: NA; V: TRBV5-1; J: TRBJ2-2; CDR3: CASSLTGSTGELFF; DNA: TGCGCCAGCAGCCTTACAGGGTCCACCGGGGAGCTGTTTTTT
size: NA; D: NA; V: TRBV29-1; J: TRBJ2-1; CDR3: CSVRDTGYNEQFF; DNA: TGCAGCGTCCGGGACACAGGGTACAATGAGCAGTTCTTC
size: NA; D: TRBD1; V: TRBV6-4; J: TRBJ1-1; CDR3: CASSEQGAANTEAFF; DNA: TGTGCCAGCAGTGAACAGGGGGCCGCGAACACTGAAGCTTTCTTT
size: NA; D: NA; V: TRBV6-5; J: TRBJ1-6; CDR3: CASILKWEGNSPLHF; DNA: TGTGCCAGCATCCTCAAGTGGGAGGGAAATTCACCCCTCCACTTT
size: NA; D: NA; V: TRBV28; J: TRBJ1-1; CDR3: CAATGTAEAFF; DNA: TGTGCCGCCACAGGGACCGCTGAAGCTTTCTTT
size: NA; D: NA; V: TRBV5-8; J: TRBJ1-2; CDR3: CASSLADKNYGYTF; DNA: TGTGCCAGCAGCCTTGCGGACAAGAACTATGGCTACACCTTC
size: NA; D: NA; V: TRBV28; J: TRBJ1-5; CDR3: CASSLRQRHQPQHF; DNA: TGTGCCAGCAGTTTACGACAGCGCCATCAGCCCCAGCATTTT
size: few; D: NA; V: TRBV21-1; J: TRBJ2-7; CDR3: CASSKSMGGGYEQYF; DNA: TGTGCCAGCAGCAAAAGTATGGGAGGGGGCTACGAGCAGTACTTC
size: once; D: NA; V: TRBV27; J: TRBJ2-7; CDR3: CASRLQVGLSEQYF; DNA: TGTGCCAGCAGGTTACAGGTGGGCTTGAGCGAGCAGTACTTC
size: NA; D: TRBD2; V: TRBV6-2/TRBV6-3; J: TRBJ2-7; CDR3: CASSRLAGYYEQYF; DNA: TGTGCCAGCAGCCGACTAGCGGGGTACTACGAGCAGTACTTC
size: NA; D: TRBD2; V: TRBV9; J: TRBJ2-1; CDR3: CASSLSGRPRGYNEQFF; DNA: TGTGCCAGCAGCCTTAGCGGGAGGCCCAGGGGCTACAATGAGCAGTTCTTC
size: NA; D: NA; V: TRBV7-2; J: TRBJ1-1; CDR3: CASSLLRLSNTEAFF; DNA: TGTGCCAGCAGCTTGCTACGCCTGTCGAACACTGAAGCTTTCTTT
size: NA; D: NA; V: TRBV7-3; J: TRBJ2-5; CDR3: CASRLDGQQETQYF; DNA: TGTGCCAGCAGGCTTGACGGACAGCAAGAGACCCAGTACTTC
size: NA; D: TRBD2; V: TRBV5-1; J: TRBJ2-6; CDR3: CASSLALAGGRSSGANVLTF; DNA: TGCGCCAGCAGCTTGGCGCTAGCGGGAGGTAGAAGCTCTGGGGCCAACGTCCTGACTTTC
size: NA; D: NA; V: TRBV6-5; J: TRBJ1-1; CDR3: CASRPQGGRTEAFF; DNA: TGTGCCAGCAGGCCGCAAGGGGGACGGACTGAAGCTTTCTTT
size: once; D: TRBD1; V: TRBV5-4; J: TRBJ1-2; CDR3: CASSLQTGFDGYTF; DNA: TGTGCCAGCAGCCTACAGACAGGGTTCGATGGCTACACCTTC
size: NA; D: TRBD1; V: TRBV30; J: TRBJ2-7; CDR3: CAWSVGIPGDRSSYEQYF; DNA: TGTGCCTGGAGTGTTGGAATACCGGGGGACAGGTCCTCCTACGAGCAGTACTTC
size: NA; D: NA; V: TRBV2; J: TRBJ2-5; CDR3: CASVLAEGETQYF; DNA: TGTGCCAGCGTACTAGCAGAGGGAGAGACCCAGTACTTC
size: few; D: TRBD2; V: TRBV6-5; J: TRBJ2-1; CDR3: CASSPTSGRNEQFF; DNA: TGTGCCAGCAGTCCGACTAGCGGGAGAAATGAGCAGTTCTTC
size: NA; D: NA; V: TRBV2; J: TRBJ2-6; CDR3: CASSEARGFSSGANVLTF; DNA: TGTGCCAGCAGTGAGGCAAGAGGGTTCAGCTCTGGGGCCAACGTCCTGACTTTC
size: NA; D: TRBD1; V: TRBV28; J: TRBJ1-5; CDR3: CASSEPGTGRQPQHF; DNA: TGTGCCAGCAGTGAACCCGGGACAGGGCGTCAGCCCCAGCATTTT